The source of this TCR beta chain is a study of cytomegalovirus exposure and HLA in healthy donors. Overall study findings and caveats: Later analysis showed most CMV-associated TCR beta chains appearing HLA-restricted. Exclusion applied to some V segments, including TRBV6-2 and TRBV6-3, as they were indistinguishable. Later analysis showed TCR association rates varying by HLA locus, highest for DRB1 and lowest for HLA-C.

PCR was performed using 60 Vbeta and 13 Jbeta primers. This table comes from immunoSEQ multiplex PCR, and its TCRdb copy is limited to in-frame clones, with some not included. The listing records 220,000 or so clones. Though nominally healthy at sampling, donors likely had unrecorded immune exposures. Trimming took 2 bases from V and 2 from J; bases not matched to a gene: 5. Germline V gives CDR1 PRHDT, CDR2 FYEKMQ (reference sequence). The CDR3 runs 15 residues. Of note for this clone: Its antigen is not known.

The receptor was isolated from a girl aged 2 to 9 in good health and CMV-seropositive. The specimen sequenced was PBMCs. The chain recombines TRBV13 with TRBJ2-7, with TRBD1 matching over 8 bases. The CDR3 reads CASSLPMGQAYEQYF. CDR3 DNA: TGTGCCAGCAGCTTACCGATGGGACAGGCCTACGAGCAGTACTTC.